Listed here are 32 T cell receptor beta chains from one sample, sequenced in a study of blood T cell repertoires in COVID-19. TCRdb keeps only in-frame clones here, not all; method: immunoSEQ multiplex PCR. Of around 120,000 clones in the sample, around four fifths were seen once. The source material was peripheral blood. The receptors were gathered from a man in his thirties or forties with acute or convalescent COVID-19.

This clone was picked up a small number of times. The chain combines TRBV27 with TRBJ2-1; 7 bases agree with TRBD2. V lost 7 bases and J lost 5; bases outside the gene matches: 11. The CDR3 is 15 residues long. From germline, CDR1 is MNHEY and CDR2 SMNVEV (reference sequence). CDR3 residues: CASTQITSDHNEQFF. The CDR3 nucleotides read TGTGCCAGCACCCAAATTACTAGCGACCACAATGAGCAGTTCTTC.

CDR3 sequence reads: CASSYLTGDDYTGELFF. The CDR3 nucleotides are TGTGCCAGCAGTTACCTGACAGGGGACGATTACACCGGGGAGCTGTTTTTT. The V gene is TRBV6-2 or TRBV6-3, the J gene TRBJ2-2; 8 nucleotides agree with TRBD1. The germline gives CDR1 MNHEY, CDR2 SVGEGT. V was clipped by 2 bases and J by 3 bases; unmatched bases: 8. The CDR3 loop spans 17 amino acids.

This clone was picked up a small number of times. The chain carries TRBV9 and TRBJ2-2, with 10 bases identical to TRBD2. This CDR3 comprises 15 residues. Per germline, CDR1 SGDLS and CDR2 YYNGEE. Losses at the gene ends were 3 bases for V and 5 bases for J; bases not matched to a gene: 4. The chain's CDR3 is CASSASGGGTGELFF. In DNA form, the CDR3 reads TGTGCCAGCAGCGCTAGCGGGGGAGGGACCGGGGAGCTGTTTTTT.

The V call is TRBV9, the J call TRBJ2-2; D is unclear. The CDR3 extends over 13 amino acids. The germline V and J ends were trimmed by 4 bases and 3 bases, with 7 bases remaining between them. The V gene's germline CDR1 is SGDLS and CDR2 YYNGEE. The CDR3, as DNA: TGTGCCAGCAGCTCACGGTACACCGGGGAGCTGTTTTTT. Its protein product is CASSSRYTGELFF. Full variable domain (outside the CDR3, taken from reference TRBV9 and TRBJ2-2): DSGVTQTPKHLITATGQRVTLRCSPRSGDLSVYWYQQSLDQGLQFLIQYYNGEERAKGNILERFSAQQFPDLHSELNLSSLELGDSALYFCASSSRYTGELFFGEGSRLTVL.

The chain carries TRBV6-4 and TRBJ2-3, with TRBD2 matching over 14 bases. Trimming cost V 0 bases and J 6 bases; bases outside gene matches: 2. CDR1 is MRHNA, CDR2 SNTAGT, per germline. The CDR3 spans 16 residues. This CDR3 reads CASSDSGLAGADTQYF. The CDR3 nucleotides read TGTGCCAGCAGTGACTCGGGACTAGCGGGAGCTGATACGCAGTATTTT.

This clone has more than one count but fewer than ten. This chain links TRBV6-6 with TRBJ2-1; 7 bases map to TRBD1. Germline assignment: CDR1 MNHNY and CDR2 SVGAGI (reference sequence). Germline trimming cut 6 bases from V and 3 bases from J; bases unmatched to any gene: 8. CDR3 length: 15 residues. The chain's CDR3 is CASSPGDRDYNEQFF. In nucleotides, the CDR3 is TGTGCCAGCAGCCCCGGGGACAGAGACTACAATGAGCAGTTCTTC.

This clone appeared a single time. The chain employs TRBV18 and TRBJ1-2; TRBD1 matches 8 bases. Germline CDR1 reads KGHSH; CDR2 reads LQKENI. Germline trimming cut 4 bases from V and 6 bases from J; bases unmatched to any gene: 10. The CDR3 runs to 15 residues. The CDR3 nucleotides are TGTGCCAGCTCACGAGGACAGGGCGCATTAAATGGCTACACCTTC. Translated: CASSRGQGALNGYTF.

The chain employs TRBV4-2 and TRBJ2-7; tentatively, D is TRBD2 (7 bases). The CDR3 has 16 residues. Per the germline V gene, CDR1 is LGHNA and CDR2 is YNFKEQ. Trimming removed 4 bases from V and 2 bases from J, with 18 bases in between. CDR3: CASSLNGGPMPYEQYV. The CDR3 DNA reads as TGTGCCAGCAGCCTAAACGGGGGGCCCATGCCCTACGAGCAGTACGTC.

DNA for the CDR3: TGTGCCAGCAGCCACCGGGACAGGGCCGGCTACACCTTC. This gives the protein CASSHRDRAGYTF. V gene TRBV5-8 combines with J gene TRBJ1-2, with 9 positions matching TRBD1. Germline trimming cut 4 bases from V and 8 bases from J; bases unmatched to any gene: 6. CDR3 length equals 13 residues. Germline CDR1 reads SGHTS; CDR2 reads YDEGEE.

The sample holds a few counts of this clone. The chain employs TRBV11-2 and TRBJ2-1; the match to TRBD2 covers 12 bases. After removal of 5 bases from V and 7 bases from J, the junction contained 9 bases not matched to a gene. CDR1 SGHAT and CDR2 FQNNGV come from the germline V gene. This CDR3 has 16 amino acids. In DNA form, the CDR3 reads TGTGCCAGCAGCAGCGAGGCTAGCGGGAGGGCGAATGAGCAGTTCTTC. Translating it yields CASSSEASGRANEQFF.

V usage is TRBV5-5 and J usage is TRBJ2-7; D is undetermined. The V gene lost 0 bases and the J gene lost 3 bases, with 13 bases spanning the gap. Per germline, CDR1 SGHKS and CDR2 YYEKEE (reference sequence). CDR3 length equals 15 residues. The CDR3 DNA reads as TGTGCCAGCAGCTTGGGAGGCAGCGCGTACTACGAGCAGTACGTC. The encoded protein is CASSLGGSAYYEQYV.

The V gene is TRBV4-2, the J gene TRBJ2-7, with 11 bases lining up with TRBD2. Germline loops: CDR1 LGHNA, CDR2 YNFKEQ. Germline trimming cut 1 base from V and 2 bases from J; bases unmatched to any gene: 1. The CDR3 contains 15 residues. The CDR3 spells CASSQGSGRAYEQYV. The CDR3 DNA is TGTGCCAGCAGCCAAGGTAGCGGGAGGGCCTACGAGCAGTACGTC.

The rearrangement links TRBV3-1 (or the pseudogene TRBV3-2) to TRBJ2-1; D remains ambiguous. V was pared by 3 bases and J by 5 bases, with 2 bases between. The germline V gene has CDR1 LGHDT and CDR2 YNNKEL (reference sequence). This CDR3 contains 11 residues. In nucleotides, the CDR3 is TGTGCCAGCAGCCACAACAATGAGCAGTTCTTC. Protein product: CASSHNNEQFF.

This clone showed up just a few times. This chain joins TRBV3-1 (or the pseudogene TRBV3-2) and TRBJ1-1; TRBD1 aligns across 8 bases. This CDR3 comprises 16 residues. Germline CDR1 reads LGHDT; CDR2 reads YNNKEL (reference sequence). Trimming cost V 4 bases and J 0 bases; bases outside gene matches: 7. CDR3 protein: CASSLTGGGVNTEAFF. CDR3 nucleotide sequence: TGTGCCAGCAGCCTTACAGGGGGAGGGGTGAACACTGAAGCTTTCTTT.

V and J are TRBV7-2 and TRBJ2-5; D possibly corresponds to TRBD2 (7 bases). The germline gives CDR1 SGHTA, CDR2 FQGNSA. Trimming removed 5 bases at V and 4 bases at J, with 23 bases between. The CDR3 contains 17 residues. The CDR3 loop reads CASSPLGPGGRGETQYF. The CDR3 coding sequence is TGTGCCAGCAGCCCCCTCGGTCCGGGGGGCAGAGGAGAGACCCAGTACTTC.

The chain carries TRBV10-3 and TRBJ1-1; TRBD1 matches 8 bases. Trimming took 8 bases from V and 1 from J; bases not matched to a gene: 9. The CDR3 has 15 amino acids. CDR1 is ENHRY, CDR2 SYGVKD, per germline. The CDR3 nucleotides read TGTGCCATCGCCCCAACGGACAGGGAGAACACTGAAGCTTTCTTT. The encoded protein is CAIAPTDRENTEAFF.

V gene TRBV9 combines with J gene TRBJ2-1, with 10 bases aligning to TRBD2. Germline CDR1 SGDLS, CDR2 YYNGEE. The CDR3 extends over 15 amino acids. Losses at the gene ends were 0 bases for V and 3 bases for J; bases not matched to a gene: 0. The DNA of the CDR3 is TGTGCCAGCAGCGTAGTAGCGGGAGGCTACAATGAGCAGTTCTTC. Translated, it gives CASSVVAGGYNEQFF.

The genes are TRBV10-3 and TRBJ1-2; no firm D call. Trimming removed 4 bases at V and 4 bases at J, with 4 bases between. The CDR3 has 11 residues. Germline V gene lookup returns CDR1 ENHRY and CDR2 SYGVKD. As DNA, the CDR3 is TGTGCCATCAGTGGGGCCTATGGCTACACCTTC. Its translation: CAISGAYGYTF.

The genes are TRBV9 and TRBJ2-1, with a weak D call TRBD2 (6 bases). The CDR3 has 13 amino acids. V dropped 0 bases and J dropped 13 bases, with 14 bases sitting between them. CDR1 is SGDLS, CDR2 YYNGEE, per germline. The CDR3, as DNA: TGTGCCAGCAGCGTAGCCGAAGGGACTCGACAGTTCTTC. Translating gives CASSVAEGTRQFF.

The J gene is TRBJ2-5, the V gene TRBV28; 10 bases map to TRBD2. Germline trimming cut 6 bases from V and 5 bases from J; bases unmatched to any gene: 12. Germline values: CDR1 MDHEN, CDR2 SYDVKM. This CDR3 has 16 residues. CDR3 region: CASSLAGAVEAETQYF. The CDR3 bases are TGTGCCAGCAGCCTAGCGGGAGCGGTCGAGGCGGAGACCCAGTACTTC.

Regarding this clone: This specimen includes other DNA sequences encoding the same CDR3. The chain uses TRBV11-2 and TRBJ1-4, with 8 bases lining up with TRBD1. The CDR3 runs 14 residues. The J segment lost 7 bases and the V segment lost 1 base, leaving 2 bases of the junction unmatched. Germline V lookup: CDR1 SGHAT, CDR2 FQNNGV. CDR3 region: CASSLGTGSEKLFF. In DNA form, the CDR3 reads TGTGCCAGCAGCTTAGGGACAGGGTCTGAAAAACTGTTTTTT.

The rearrangement links TRBV27 to TRBJ2-5; TRBD2 agrees at 12 bases. CDR1 MNHEY and CDR2 SMNVEV come from the germline V gene (reference sequence). Germline trimming cut 2 bases from V and 5 bases from J; bases unmatched to any gene: 9. The CDR3 length is 17 residues. In DNA form, the CDR3 reads TGTGCCAGCAGTTTACTTCTACTAGCGGGAGGCGGGGAGACCCAGTACTTC. Amino acid sequence: CASSLLLLAGGGETQYF.

The genes are TRBV6-5 and TRBJ2-5; D perhaps matches TRBD2 (5 bases). V dropped 3 bases and J dropped 2 bases, with 13 bases sitting between them. Germline V gene data show CDR1 as MNHEY and CDR2 as SVGAGI. CDR3 length equals 15 residues. This CDR3 reads CASSYLLVGQETQYF. The CDR3 coding sequence is TGTGCCAGCAGTTATTTACTAGTGGGGCAAGAGACCCAGTACTTC.

The gene calls are TRBV9 and TRBJ2-4; a weak D match, TRBD2 (6 bases). CDR3 length: 15 residues. Looked up from germline, CDR1 is SGDLS and CDR2 is YYNGEE. V dropped 0 bases and J dropped 6 bases, with 13 bases sitting between them. CDR3 loop: CASSVGQGGVNIQYF. The CDR3 DNA follows: TGTGCCAGCAGCGTAGGGCAGGGCGGGGTAAACATTCAGTACTTC.

This chain connects TRBV4-3 to TRBJ2-3, with D unresolved. This CDR3 spans 12 amino acids. The germline V gene encodes CDR1 LGHNA and CDR2 YSLEER. V gave up 4 bases and J gave up 1 base, with 3 bases separating them. CDR3 residues: CASSPGTDTQYF. The CDR3 DNA reads as TGCGCCAGCAGCCCTGGCACAGATACGCAGTATTTT.

V usage is TRBV9 and J usage is TRBJ2-2; TRBD1 matches 9 bases. There are 14 residues in the CDR3. V was clipped by 5 bases and J by 8 bases; unmatched bases: 7. Looked up from germline, CDR1 is SGDLS and CDR2 is YYNGEE. CDR3: CASRDRGGEGELFF. The CDR3 coding sequence is TGTGCCAGCAGGGACAGGGGAGGAGAGGGGGAGCTGTTTTTT.

The chain recombines TRBV27 with TRBJ1-5, with 8 nucleotides matching TRBD1. The germline CDR1 and CDR2 sequences are MNHEY and SMNVEV (reference sequence). The V segment lost 6 bases and the J segment 4 bases; nucleotides outside the gene matches: 8. This CDR3 is built from 15 residues. The CDR3 sequence: CASRRDRQTNQPQHF. In DNA form, the CDR3 reads TGTGCCAGCAGGCGGGACAGGCAAACGAATCAGCCCCAGCATTTT.

The chain uses TRBV5-8 and TRBJ1-5; TRBD1 agrees at 8 bases. The CDR3 length is 16 residues. The V gene end was trimmed by 3 bases and the J gene end by 5 bases; junction bases not matched to a gene: 10. Germline-derived CDR1 and CDR2 are SGHTS and YDEGEE. The CDR3 nucleotides read TGTGCCAGCAGCTACGGAGACAGGGGATCCCATCAGCCCCAGCATTTT. Protein sequence: CASSYGDRGSHQPQHF.

The rearrangement links TRBV7-6 to TRBJ2-1, with 10 positions matching TRBD2. The CDR3 loop spans 16 amino acids. The ends lost 1 base at V and 7 bases at J; junction bases unmatched: 7. Germline V gene lookup returns CDR1 SGHVS and CDR2 FNYEAQ. CDR3 sequence: CASSLDPSGRKNEQFF. CDR3 sequence (DNA): TGTGCCAGCAGCTTAGATCCTAGCGGGAGAAAGAATGAGCAGTTCTTC.

The chain carries TRBV7-2 and TRBJ1-6, with 8 bases identical to TRBD1. The V and J ends lost 1 base and 8 bases, in that order; junction bases with no gene match: 13. Germline values: CDR1 SGHTA, CDR2 FQGNSA. This CDR3 contains 18 residues. The CDR3 nucleotides read TGTGCCAGCAGCTTAGGGTGGGACAGGCTAGGAAAGGATTCACCCCTCCACTTT. Protein: CASSLGWDRLGKDSPLHF.

This clone was seen once. J is TRBJ1-6 and V is TRBV25-1; no clear D gene. This CDR3 comprises 12 residues. Between the trimmed V and J ends, which lost 6 bases and 5 bases, there was a span of 5 bases. Germline V gene sequence: CDR1 MGHDK, CDR2 SYGVNS. CDR3 nucleotides: TGTGCCAGCAGCGCGGATAATTCACCCCTCCACTTT. This translates into CASSADNSPLHF.

V usage is TRBV3-1 (or the pseudogene TRBV3-2) and J usage is TRBJ1-2; 9 nucleotides align to TRBD1. V was clipped by 1 base and J by 0 bases; unmatched bases: 9. The germline gives CDR1 LGHDT, CDR2 YNNKEL (reference sequence). This CDR3 contains 18 residues. The CDR3 region is CASSQVPGQGPTNYGYTF. CDR3 DNA: TGTGCCAGCAGCCAAGTTCCGGGACAGGGCCCTACTAACTATGGCTACACCTTC.